Following are 22 T cell receptor beta chains from one sample sequenced in a study of CD4+ T cells in melanoma. Libraries were prepared by immunoSEQ multiplex PCR; TCRdb keeps only in-frame clonotypes and omits some of them. In the table there are about 140,000 clones, over 90% of which are singletons. These receptors came from a human donor with melanoma.

The rearrangement joins TRBV2 to TRBJ2-3; 7 nucleotides align to TRBD2. Germline assignment: CDR1 SNHLY and CDR2 FYNNEI. J gave up 1 base and V 7 bases, and 8 bases lay outside the gene matches. CDR3 length: 15 residues. The DNA for the CDR3 is TGTGCCAGCAAACGGGGAGGGGTAGGCACAGATACGCAGTATTTT. Its translation: CASKRGGVGTDTQYF. The full variable domain, with the rest looked up from reference TRBV2 and TRBJ2-3, is EPEVTQTPSHQVTQMGQEVILRCVPISNHLYFYWYRQILGQKVEFLVSFYNNEISEKSEIFDDQFSVERPDGSNFTLKIRSTKLEDSAMYFCASKRGGVGTDTQYFGPGTRLTVL.

The rearrangement joins TRBV19 to TRBJ1-1, with D unclear. The CDR3 has 12 amino acids. Germline CDR1 reads LNHDA; CDR2 reads SQIVND (reference sequence). V was trimmed by 4 bases and J by 11 bases, leaving 14 bases between them. The chain's CDR3 is CASSTLTREAFF. The DNA for the CDR3 is TGTGCCAGTAGTACCCTTACTCGAGAGGCTTTCTTT.

The chain links TRBV9 to TRBJ2-5; 16 nucleotides align to TRBD2. Germline V CDR1 and CDR2: SGDLS, YYNGEE. The ends lost 4 bases at V and 5 bases at J; junction bases unmatched: 11. The length of the CDR3 is 18 residues. DNA for the CDR3: TGTGCCAGCAGCCCGGGACTAGCGGGGGGGCTGGTCCTGGAGACCCAGTACTTC. It encodes CASSPGLAGGLVLETQYF.

The chain couples TRBV30 to TRBJ1-4; 9 bases fit TRBD1. This CDR3 region has 15 residues. Germline V lookup: CDR1 GTSNPN, CDR2 SVGIG (reference sequence). Losses at the gene ends were 3 bases for V and 6 bases for J; bases not matched to a gene: 8. This chain's CDR3 is CAWRTAGTGHEKLFF. CDR3 in DNA: TGTGCCTGGAGAACCGCCGGGACAGGGCATGAAAAACTGTTTTTT. The variable domain in full, with the rest retrieved from reference TRBV30 and TRBJ1-4, is SQTIHQWPATLVQPVGSPLSLECTVEGTSNPNLYWYRQAAGRGLQLLFYSVGIGQISSEVPQNLSASRPQDRQFILSSKKLLLSDSGFYLCAWRTAGTGHEKLFFGSGTQLSVL.

V is TRBV10-3 and J is TRBJ1-2; no definite D call. This CDR3 has 13 amino acids. From germline, CDR1 is ENHRY and CDR2 SYGVKD. Trimming cost V 7 bases and J 6 bases, with 15 bases left between them. The CDR3 coding sequence is TGTGCCATCACCGAAGAGGCCGGGGATGGCTACACCTTC. This encodes CAITEEAGDGYTF.

This clone has just one count. The chain recombines TRBV5-1 with TRBJ2-3; the D gene is possibly TRBD1 (5 bases). This CDR3 has 14 residues. V lost 3 bases and J 7 bases, leaving 15 bases between the germline ends. Germline CDR1 and CDR2: SGHRS and YFSETQ. The CDR3 coding sequence is TGCGCCAGCAGCTCCCTTATGACAGATAATACGCAGTATTTT. Translating gives CASSSLMTDNTQYF.

This chain joins TRBV18 and TRBJ2-7; 8 nucleotides align to TRBD1. The germline gives CDR1 KGHSH, CDR2 LQKENI. Germline trimming cut 3 bases from V and 3 bases from J; bases unmatched to any gene: 4. The CDR3 has 14 amino acids. The CDR3 coding sequence is TGTGCCAGCTCACCGGACAGGGTGCTCTACGAGCAGTACTTC. Its translation: CASSPDRVLYEQYF. Full variable domain (remainder filled in from reference TRBV18 and TRBJ2-7): NAGVMQNPRHLVRRRGQEARLRCSPMKGHSHVYWYRQLPEEGLKFMVYLQKENIIDESGMPKERFSAEFPKEGPSILRIQQVVRGDSAAYFCASSPDRVLYEQYFGPGTRLTVT.

This clone was recorded once. The chain uses TRBV27 and TRBJ2-5; 7 positions agree with TRBD1. The CDR3 length is 13 residues. V gave up 3 bases and J gave up 5 bases; unmatched junction bases: 3. The germline V gene encodes CDR1 MNHEY and CDR2 SMNVEV (reference sequence). The CDR3 DNA follows: TGTGCCAGCAGTTTCAACAGGGGCGAGACCCAGTACTTC. Its protein product is CASSFNRGETQYF.

The chain employs TRBV5-1 and TRBJ2-5; no clear D gene. Germline V gene data show CDR1 as SGHRS and CDR2 as YFSETQ. The V gene lost 0 bases and the J gene lost 3 bases, with 12 bases spanning the gap. The CDR3 has 15 amino acids. CDR3 sequence: CASSLALSPEETQYF. CDR3 coding DNA: TGCGCCAGCAGCTTGGCCCTCTCCCCAGAAGAGACCCAGTACTTC.

This clone appeared a single time. The chain is built from TRBV5-1 and TRBJ2-3; D is perhaps TRBD1 (5 bases). The V gene's germline CDR1 is SGHRS and CDR2 YFSETQ. V lost 0 bases, J lost 3 bases, and 5 bases lay in between. The CDR3 is 13 amino acids. The CDR3 here is CASSLDRTDTQYF. The CDR3 nucleotides read TGCGCCAGCAGCTTGGACAGGACAGATACGCAGTATTTT. Based on the CDR3 plus reference TRBV5-1 and TRBJ2-3, the full variable domain is KAGVTQTPRYLIKTRGQQVTLSCSPISGHRSVSWYQQTPGQGLQFLFEYFSETQRNKGNFPGRFSGRQFSNSRSEMNVSTLELGDSALYLCASSLDRTDTQYFGPGTRLTVL.

The DNA of the CDR3 is TGCGCCAGCAGCTTGATACCGGGACTAGAGTCAGATACGCAGTATTTT. The encoded protein is CASSLIPGLESDTQYF. The rearrangement links TRBV5-1 to TRBJ2-3; 8 bases fit TRBD2. The CDR3 spans 16 residues. Germline CDR1 reads SGHRS; CDR2 reads YFSETQ. The junction had 8 bases not matched to a gene; V was cut back by 1 base and J by 4 bases.

As to this clone: Other nucleotide sequences in the sample specify the same CDR3. The chain links TRBV6-1 to TRBJ2-4, with D unclear. The V gene's germline CDR1 is MNHNS and CDR2 SASEGT. This CDR3 has 11 residues. V was clipped by 4 bases and J by 8 bases, with 6 bases between them. CDR3 sequence reads: CASSGQDIQYF. Written as DNA, the CDR3 is TGTGCCAGCAGTGGGCAGGACATTCAGTACTTC.

V is TRBV7-9 and J is TRBJ2-7; 11 nucleotides agree with TRBD1. This CDR3 contains 15 residues. V lost 5 bases to trimming and J lost 5 bases; unmatched junction nucleotides: 8. Germline V gene data show CDR1 as SEHNR and CDR2 as FQNEAQ (reference sequence). Written as DNA, the CDR3 is TGTGCCAGCAGCCCAGCCCGGACAGGGGGCAACGAGCAGTACTTC. Translation gives CASSPARTGGNEQYF.

This sequence joins TRBV5-5 and TRBJ1-4; D remains ambiguous. V lost 0 bases, J lost 3 bases, and 9 bases lay in between. Germline CDR1 and CDR2: SGHKS and YYEKEE (reference sequence). The CDR3 extends over 15 amino acids. The CDR3: CASSLGTRANEKLFF. The DNA for the CDR3 is TGTGCCAGCAGCTTGGGGACGCGAGCTAATGAAAAACTGTTTTTT.

V gene TRBV5-6 combines with J gene TRBJ1-2, with 7 bases that match TRBD1. Germline values: CDR1 SGHDT, CDR2 YYEEEE. Unmatched junction bases numbered 1, after V lost 0 bases and J lost 5 bases. This CDR3 contains 13 residues. The CDR3, as DNA: TGTGCCAGCAGCTTGGACAGGGGATATGGCTACACCTTC. It translates to CASSLDRGYGYTF.

The rearrangement joins TRBV29-1 to TRBJ2-7; D possibly corresponds to TRBD1 (6 bases). Germline CDR1 and CDR2: SQVTM and ANQGSEA. There are 12 residues in the CDR3. V was trimmed by 7 bases and J by 2 bases, leaving 12 bases between them. Here the CDR3 reads CSAGVSAYEQYF. CDR3 coding DNA: TGCAGCGCAGGGGTTTCTGCCTACGAGCAGTACTTC.

The CDR3 nucleotides are TGTGCCAGCAGTGAAAGGGCAGGGGCGTCGGTCACCTTC. It translates to CASSERAGASVTF. This rearrangement joins TRBV25-1 to TRBJ1-2; perhaps TRBD1 as D (6 bases). Trimming shortened V by 2 bases and J by 13 bases, and 17 bases separated the two germline ends. Germline CDR1 is MGHDK and CDR2 is SYGVNS. CDR3 size: 13 residues.

The rearrangement uses TRBV6-5 and TRBJ1-5; D is unclear. Trimming removed 8 bases at V and 6 bases at J, with 14 bases between. Looked up from germline, CDR1 is MNHEY and CDR2 is SVGAGI. This CDR3 has 13 amino acids. The CDR3 DNA is TGTGCCAGCCGTAGGGATGGTAGTCAGCCCCAGCATTTT. Protein sequence: CASRRDGSQPQHF.

This sequence joins TRBV7-2 and TRBJ2-3; D possibly corresponds to TRBD2 (7 bases). V lost 3 bases and J 3 bases, leaving 16 bases between the germline ends. The CDR3 has 16 residues. Germline V gives CDR1 SGHTA, CDR2 FQGNSA. CDR3 in amino acids: CASSFQGPGGTDTQYF. The CDR3 DNA is TGTGCCAGCAGCTTTCAGGGGCCGGGGGGAACAGATACGCAGTATTTT.

The V and J genes are TRBV5-1 and TRBJ2-7; TRBD1 might be the D (6 bases). CDR3 length: 14 residues. Between the trimmed V and J ends, which lost 3 bases and 7 bases, there was a span of 17 bases. The germline CDR1 and CDR2 sequences are SGHRS and YFSETQ. The CDR3 region has the DNA TGCGCCAGCAGCTCCAAAGGGGGTTCGTATGAGCAGTACTTC. Amino acid sequence: CASSSKGGSYEQYF.

V and J are TRBV2 and TRBJ1-2; TRBD1 might be the D (6 bases). Trimming removed 11 bases from V and 4 bases from J, with 14 bases in between. CDR1 is SNHLY and CDR2 is FYNNEI in the germline V gene. CDR3 size: 12 residues. The CDR3 here is CAEGGVGYGYTF. The CDR3 nucleotides read TGTGCCGAAGGGGGGGTGGGCTATGGCTACACCTTC.

The rearrangement uses TRBV5-1 and TRBJ1-2; 8 nucleotides match TRBD1. V shed 7 bases and J 5 bases; nucleotides not matched to a gene: 10. The CDR3 consists of 14 residues. Germline CDR1 SGHRS, CDR2 YFSETQ. Here the CDR3 reads CASGTGQGLYGYTF. CDR3 in DNA: TGCGCCAGCGGGACTGGACAGGGTTTGTATGGCTACACCTTC.